These 18 T cell receptor beta chains came from one sample sequenced in a study of cytomegalovirus exposure and HLA in healthy donors. The table came from immunoSEQ multiplex PCR; TCRdb's copy has only in-frame clones and leaves some out. Here the sample spans around 98,000 clones, around 90% being singletons. Sequencing was carried out using PBMCs. These receptors were obtained from a woman aged 30 to 39 in good health and CMV-seronegative.

The V and J genes are TRBV19 and TRBJ1-6; TRBD1 agrees at 7 bases. The CDR3 runs 13 residues. The V segment lost 6 bases and the J segment 14 bases; nucleotides outside the gene matches: 10. CDR1 is LNHDA and CDR2 is SQIVND in the germline V gene (reference sequence). CDR3 residues: CASSGTAALTLHF. The CDR3 DNA follows: TGTGCCAGTAGCGGGACAGCCGCCTTAACCCTCCACTTT. Combining the CDR3 with reference TRBV19 and TRBJ1-6 gives the whole variable domain DGGITQSPKYLFRKEGQNVTLSCEQNLNHDAMYWYRQDPGQGLRLIYYSQIVNDFQKGDIAEGYSVSREKKESFPLTVTSAQKNPTAFYLCASSGTAALTLHFGNGTRLTVT.

Worth noting for this clone: The same CDR3 also results from other DNA sequences found in this sample. The chain has TRBV15 and TRBJ2-7, with 10 bases fitting TRBD1. CDR1 is LNHNV, CDR2 YYDKDF, per germline (reference sequence). CDR3 length: 13 residues. V was clipped by 3 bases and J by 4 bases; unmatched bases: 0. CDR3 bases: TGTGCCACCAGCAGGGACAGGGGGTACGAGCAGTACTTC. Its protein product is CATSRDRGYEQYF.

The chain recombines TRBV4-3 with TRBJ2-5; D gene uncertain. Trimming removed 0 bases from V and 5 bases from J, with 7 bases in between. The germline CDR1 and CDR2 sequences are LGHNA and YSLEER. The CDR3 extends over 13 amino acids. CDR3 in DNA: TGCGCCAGCAGCCAAGAGGCCTTGGAGACCCAGTACTTC. Residues: CASSQEALETQYF.

V gene TRBV7-8 combines with J gene TRBJ2-1; TRBD2 agrees at 12 bases. This CDR3 spans 22 amino acids. Trimming removed 1 base from V and 4 bases from J; junction bases left unmatched: 20. The germline CDR1 and CDR2 sequences are SGHVS and FQNEAQ. CDR3: CASSLGRVPGLAGARGYNEQFF. The DNA for the CDR3 is TGTGCCAGCAGCTTAGGGCGGGTTCCGGGACTAGCGGGTGCCCGCGGTTACAATGAGCAGTTCTTC.

The genes are TRBV28 and TRBJ1-1, with 7 nucleotides matching TRBD1. The CDR3 contains 16 residues. Germline CDR1 and CDR2: MDHEN and SYDVKM. The junction had 13 bases not matched to a gene; V was cut back by 4 bases and J by 5 bases. In nucleotides, the CDR3 is TGTGCCAGCAGTTCCGTCTCTGGTCAGGGGGAAACTGAAGCTTTCTTT. Its protein product is CASSSVSGQGETEAFF.

The rearrangement links TRBV7-9 to TRBJ2-5; D not certain. Germline CDR1 SEHNR, CDR2 FQNEAQ (reference sequence). V was pared by 0 bases and J by 0 bases, with 5 bases between. This CDR3 region has 14 residues. This CDR3 reads CASSLAAYQETQYF. CDR3 DNA sequence: TGTGCCAGCAGCTTAGCGGCCTACCAAGAGACCCAGTACTTC.

The sample holds a few counts of this clone. The chain links TRBV4-2 to TRBJ2-3, with 7 bases lining up with TRBD2. CDR3 length equals 17 residues. Germline assignment: CDR1 LGHNA and CDR2 YNFKEQ. Trimming took 0 bases from V and 4 from J; bases not matched to a gene: 10. The CDR3: CASSQEGRGLVADTQYF. CDR3 nucleotide sequence: TGTGCCAGCAGCCAAGAGGGGCGTGGACTAGTTGCAGATACGCAGTATTTT.

This chain connects TRBV5-8 to TRBJ2-3; D call uncertain. The CDR3 sequence is 14 residues long. Trimming removed 4 bases at V and 7 bases at J, with 16 bases between. Germline CDR1 and CDR2: SGHTS and YDEGEE. CDR3 sequence reads: CASSLRPGRNTQYF. The DNA for the CDR3 is TGTGCCAGCAGCCTCCGGCCAGGCAGGAATACGCAGTATTTT.

This chain links TRBV12-5 with TRBJ2-5; TRBD1 aligns across 7 bases. V was clipped by 6 bases and J by 2 bases; unmatched bases: 6. This CDR3 comprises 14 residues. Per germline, CDR1 LGHNT and CDR2 FRNRAP. The CDR3 loop reads CASGQGLGQETQYF. CDR3 DNA: TGTGCTAGTGGACAGGGGTTGGGACAAGAGACCCAGTACTTC.

This chain links TRBV6-5 with TRBJ1-5; D uncertain. The V gene's germline CDR1 is MNHEY and CDR2 SVGAGI. CDR3 length: 14 residues. The germline V and J ends were trimmed by 4 bases and 5 bases, with 12 bases remaining between them. The CDR3 here is CASSLRVGDQPQHF. CDR3 DNA: TGTGCCAGCAGTTTGAGGGTTGGCGATCAGCCCCAGCATTTT.

This chain uses TRBV29-1 with TRBJ2-1; D unresolved. V lost 6 bases and J 6 bases, leaving 15 bases between the germline ends. This CDR3 is 13 amino acids long. Germline assignment: CDR1 SQVTM and CDR2 ANQGSEA. The CDR3 DNA reads as TGCAGCGTCGGCCAGACAACAGTCAATGAGCAGTTCTTC. Its protein is CSVGQTTVNEQFF.

This clone was seen a single time. The V call is TRBV5-4, the J call TRBJ2-5; 11 bases match TRBD1. V lost 4 bases and J lost 5; bases outside the gene matches: 10. Germline V CDR1 and CDR2: SGHNT, YYREEE (reference sequence). The CDR3 has 16 amino acids. The CDR3 region has the DNA TGTGCCAGCAGCACCCAAGGAGGGGACAGGGGGGAGACCCAGTACTTC. It specifies CASSTQGGDRGETQYF. Full variable domain (missing parts from reference TRBV5-4 and TRBJ2-5): ETGVTQSPTHLIKTRGQQVTLRCSSQSGHNTVSWYQQALGQGPQFIFQYYREEENGRGNFPPRFSGLQFPNYSSELNVNALELDDSALYLCASSTQGGDRGETQYFGPGTRLLVL.

The rearrangement joins TRBV5-1 to TRBJ2-7; 10 bases line up with TRBD1. Germline V gene data show CDR1 as SGHRS and CDR2 as YFSETQ. The V segment lost 7 bases and the J segment 6 bases; nucleotides outside the gene matches: 16. CDR3 length equals 16 residues. In DNA, the CDR3 is TGCGCCAGCGGAATACGCGAAGGGACAGGGGAAGGCGAGCAGTACTTC. Protein product: CASGIREGTGEGEQYF.

The CDR3 region is CASSLGAGEKPQHF. In DNA, the CDR3 is TGTGCCAGCAGCTTGGGGGCAGGCGAGAAGCCCCAGCATTTT. The J gene is TRBJ1-5, the V gene TRBV5-6, with D unresolved. The germline CDR1 and CDR2 sequences are SGHDT and YYEEEE. CDR3 length: 14 amino acids. Trimming pared 0 bases from V and 8 bases from J, leaving 12 bases between. Full variable domain (missing parts from reference TRBV5-6 and TRBJ1-5): DAGVTQSPTHLIKTRGQQVTLRCSPKSGHDTVSWYQQALGQGPQFIFQYYEEEERQRGNFPDRFSGHQFPNYSSELNVNALLLGDSALYLCASSLGAGEKPQHFGDGTRLSIL.

The chain employs TRBV18 and TRBJ2-7; TRBD2 matches at 10 bases. Germline V gene lookup returns CDR1 KGHSH and CDR2 LQKENI. This CDR3 has 17 amino acids. V shed 5 bases and J 0 bases; nucleotides not matched to a gene: 10. DNA for the CDR3: TGTGCCAGCTCATCCCTCTCCTCTAGCGGGAGCTCCTACGAGCAGTACTTC. It codes for CASSSLSSSGSSYEQYF.

The chain combines TRBV9 with TRBJ2-5; D possibly corresponds to TRBD1 (6 bases). CDR1 is SGDLS, CDR2 YYNGEE, per germline. The germline V and J ends were trimmed by 4 bases and 2 bases, with 27 bases remaining between them. This CDR3 is 19 amino acids long. The CDR3 here is CASSPEAPGTLSVQETQYF. CDR3 nucleotides: TGTGCCAGCAGCCCAGAGGCCCCAGGGACACTCTCTGTGCAAGAGACCCAGTACTTC.

This chain uses TRBV5-5 with TRBJ2-7; the D gene is possibly TRBD2 (7 bases). With 4 bases removed from V and 4 bases from J, the gap between germline ends came to 18 bases. The CDR3 contains 15 residues. In germline, CDR1 is SGHKS, CDR2 YYEKEE (reference sequence). Written as DNA, the CDR3 is TGTGCCAGCAGCCCCGAGGGAGGGGGATTATACGAGCAGTACTTC. Protein sequence: CASSPEGGGLYEQYF. Variable domain in full (rest from reference TRBV5-5 and TRBJ2-7): DAGVTQSPTHLIKTRGQQVTLRCSPISGHKSVSWYQQVLGQGPQFIFQYYEKEERGRGNFPDRFSARQFPNYSSELNVNALLLGDSALYLCASSPEGGGLYEQYFGPGTRLTVT.

The V and J genes are TRBV15 and TRBJ2-3, with D maybe TRBD1 (5 bases). The germline gives CDR1 LNHNV, CDR2 YYDKDF (reference sequence). The CDR3 covers 16 residues. Trimming pared 0 bases from V and 0 bases from J, leaving 10 bases between. DNA for the CDR3: TGTGCCACCAGCAGAGATACGGCAGGGAGCACAGATACGCAGTATTTT. It codes for CATSRDTAGSTDTQYF.